This T cell receptor (beta chain) was obtained from a study of blood T cell repertoires in COVID-19. Germline CDR1 reads SNHLY; CDR2 reads FYNNEI. The CDR3 totals 16 residues. Trimming took 6 bases from V and 7 from J; bases not matched to a gene: 17. Assay used: immunoSEQ multiplex PCR; TCRdb lists only in-frame clones, some missing. In the table there are 300,000 to 350,000 clones, roughly 85% of which are singletons. This clone was picked up a small number of times. Sample: PBMCs or T cells enriched from blood (not recorded which). This chain joins TRBV2 and TRBJ2-7; 8 bases line up with TRBD1. The sequence was collected from a man aged 25 to 40 who had recovered from COVID-19. The CDR3 nucleotides read TGTGCCAGCAGCTCGATCGTGCAGGGGGCGGCGAGTGAGCAGTACTTC. It specifies CASSSIVQGAASEQYF.